The 7 T cell receptor beta chains presented below share a single source sample, sequenced in a study of T cell responses to AZD1222 COVID-19 vaccine. TCRdb keeps only in-frame clones here, not all; method: immunoSEQ multiplex PCR. The table has approximately 46,000 clones, about 80% seen once. The sample in question was peripheral blood, obtained on day 0 of AZD1222 vaccination. These TCRs come from an adult in good health.

The genes are TRBV12-3 or TRBV12-4 and TRBJ1-1, with D unresolved. This CDR3 has 13 residues. V was trimmed by 5 bases and J by 1 base, leaving 8 bases between them. In DNA form, the CDR3 reads TGTGCCAGCAGTACCACACGGAACACTGAAGCTTTCTTT. Protein product: CASSTTRNTEAFF.

The rearrangement joins TRBV7-9 to TRBJ1-1, with TRBD1 as a possible D gene (5 bases). This CDR3 comprises 11 residues. Germline CDR1 SEHNR, CDR2 FQNEAQ (reference sequence). V was shortened by 6 bases and J by 7 bases, with 9 bases between the two germline ends. The chain's CDR3 is CASSSGGEAFF. Here the CDR3 DNA reads TGTGCCAGCAGTTCGGGGGGTGAAGCTTTCTTT.

A single count supports this clone. V is TRBV5-5 and J is TRBJ2-3; 12 bases fit TRBD2. Germline V CDR1 and CDR2: SGHKS, YYEKEE (reference sequence). The CDR3 covers 16 residues. Trimming took 0 bases from V and 8 from J; bases not matched to a gene: 7. The CDR3 region is CASSLASGGVTGTQYF. CDR3 nucleotides: TGTGCCAGCAGCTTGGCTAGCGGGGGGGTTACGGGTACGCAGTATTTT.

The CDR3 is CASSRQGVSSYNSPLHF. The CDR3 coding sequence is TGTGCCAGCAGCCGACAGGGGGTGAGCTCCTATAATTCACCCCTCCACTTT. The rearrangement uses TRBV6-6 and TRBJ1-6; 9 bases are a match to TRBD1. The CDR3 has 17 amino acids. V trimming: 6 bases; J trimming: 0 bases; junction bases outside the gene matches: 6. Germline values: CDR1 MNHNY, CDR2 SVGAGI (reference sequence).

This chain links TRBV7-8 with TRBJ2-6; 9 bases agree with TRBD1. Germline V gives CDR1 SGHVS, CDR2 FQNEAQ. This CDR3 region has 16 residues. The V and J ends lost 4 bases and 2 bases, in that order; junction bases with no gene match: 3. CDR3 coding DNA: TGTGCCAGCAGCTCCCGACAGGGGGCTGGGGCCAACGTCCTGACTTTC. Protein: CASSSRQGAGANVLTF.

This clone was seen only once. The V call is TRBV28, the J call TRBJ1-2, with 7 bases fitting TRBD1. V gave up 4 bases and J gave up 6 bases; unmatched junction bases: 14. From germline, CDR1 is MDHEN and CDR2 SYDVKM. The CDR3 covers 16 residues. CDR3 sequence (DNA): TGTGCCAGCAGTTCCCCACCCGCTGGCAGGGGGAATGGCTACACCTTC. Its translation is CASSSPPAGRGNGYTF.

The genes are TRBV12-3 or TRBV12-4 and TRBJ2-7; D possibly corresponds to TRBD2 (5 bases). The CDR3 runs to 13 residues. Trimming shortened V by 9 bases and J by 6 bases, and 18 bases separated the two germline ends. This chain's CDR3 is CASSPGFSSEQYV. The DNA for the CDR3 is TGTGCCAGTTCGCCGGGGTTCTCTTCCGAGCAGTACGTC.